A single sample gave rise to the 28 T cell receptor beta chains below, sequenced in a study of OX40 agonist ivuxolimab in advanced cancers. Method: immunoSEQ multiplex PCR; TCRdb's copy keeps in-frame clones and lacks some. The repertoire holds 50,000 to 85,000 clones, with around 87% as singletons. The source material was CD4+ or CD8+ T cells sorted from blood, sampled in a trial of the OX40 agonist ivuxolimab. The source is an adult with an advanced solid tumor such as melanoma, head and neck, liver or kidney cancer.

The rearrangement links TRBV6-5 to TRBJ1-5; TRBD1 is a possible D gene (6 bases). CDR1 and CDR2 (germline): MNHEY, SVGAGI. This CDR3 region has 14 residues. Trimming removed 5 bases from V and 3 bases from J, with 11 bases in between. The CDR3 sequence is CASSASGVNQPQHF. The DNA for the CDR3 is TGTGCCAGCAGTGCCTCAGGGGTCAATCAGCCCCAGCATTTT.

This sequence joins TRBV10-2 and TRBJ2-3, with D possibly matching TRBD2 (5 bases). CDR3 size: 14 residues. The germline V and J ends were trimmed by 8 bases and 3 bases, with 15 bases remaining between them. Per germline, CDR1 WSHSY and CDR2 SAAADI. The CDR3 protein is CASVRAVATDTQYF. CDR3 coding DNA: TGCGCCAGCGTAAGGGCGGTAGCGACAGATACGCAGTATTTT.

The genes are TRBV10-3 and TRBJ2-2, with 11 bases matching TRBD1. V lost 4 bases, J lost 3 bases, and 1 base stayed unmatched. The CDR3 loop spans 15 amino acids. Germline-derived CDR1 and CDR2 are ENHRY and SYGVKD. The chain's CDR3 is CAISGTGGDTGELFF. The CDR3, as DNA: TGTGCCATCAGTGGGACAGGGGGCGACACCGGGGAGCTGTTTTTT.

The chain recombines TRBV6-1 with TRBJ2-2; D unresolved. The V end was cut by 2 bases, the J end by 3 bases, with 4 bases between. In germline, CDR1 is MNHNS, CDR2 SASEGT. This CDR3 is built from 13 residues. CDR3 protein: CASSELDTGELFF. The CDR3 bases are TGTGCCAGCAGTGAACTGGACACCGGGGAGCTGTTTTTT.

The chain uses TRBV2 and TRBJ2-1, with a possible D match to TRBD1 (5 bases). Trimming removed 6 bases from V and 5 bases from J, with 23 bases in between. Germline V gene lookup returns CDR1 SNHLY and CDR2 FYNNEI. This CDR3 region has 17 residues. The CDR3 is CASRENSGRVRNNEQFF. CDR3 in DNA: TGTGCCAGCAGGGAGAACTCTGGCAGGGTACGAAACAATGAGCAGTTCTTC. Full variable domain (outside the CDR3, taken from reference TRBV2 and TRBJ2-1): EPEVTQTPSHQVTQMGQEVILRCVPISNHLYFYWYRQILGQKVEFLVSFYNNEISEKSEIFDDQFSVERPDGSNFTLKIRSTKLEDSAMYFCASRENSGRVRNNEQFFGPGTRLTVL.

CDR3 loop: CASSYRRNEQFF. The CDR3 nucleotides read TGTGCCAGCAGTTACAGGCGGAATGAGCAGTTCTTC. The gene calls are TRBV6-5 and TRBJ2-1; D not certain. V was pared by 2 bases and J by 7 bases, with 6 bases between. Looked up from germline, CDR1 is MNHEY and CDR2 is SVGAGI. This CDR3 comprises 12 residues.

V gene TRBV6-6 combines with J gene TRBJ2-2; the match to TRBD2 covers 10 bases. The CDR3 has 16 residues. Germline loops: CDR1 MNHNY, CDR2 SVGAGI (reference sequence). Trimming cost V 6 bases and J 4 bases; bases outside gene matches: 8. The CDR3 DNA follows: TGTGCCAGCAGAAACTCAGCGGGGGGGTCCACCGGGGAGCTGTTTTTT. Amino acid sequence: CASRNSAGGSTGELFF.

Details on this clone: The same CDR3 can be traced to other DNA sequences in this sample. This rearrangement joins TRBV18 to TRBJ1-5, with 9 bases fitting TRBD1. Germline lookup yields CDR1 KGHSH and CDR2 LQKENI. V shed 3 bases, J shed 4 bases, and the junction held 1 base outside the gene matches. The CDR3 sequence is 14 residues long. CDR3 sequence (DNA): TGTGCCAGCTCACCGGGACAGGGAAATCAGCCCCAGCATTTT. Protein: CASSPGQGNQPQHF.

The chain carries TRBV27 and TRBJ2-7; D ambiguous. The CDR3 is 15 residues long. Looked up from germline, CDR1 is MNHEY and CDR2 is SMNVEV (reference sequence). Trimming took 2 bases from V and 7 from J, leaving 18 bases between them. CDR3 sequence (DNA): TGTGCCAGCAGTTTAGCCCCCGGACGGCTGTCGGAGCAGTACTTC. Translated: CASSLAPGRLSEQYF.

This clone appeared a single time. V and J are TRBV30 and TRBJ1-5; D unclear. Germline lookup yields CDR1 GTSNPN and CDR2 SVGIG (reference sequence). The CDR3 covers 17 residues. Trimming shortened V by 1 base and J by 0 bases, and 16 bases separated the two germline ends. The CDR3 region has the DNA TGTGCCTGGAGTGGAGCTAGCAGTGCCTATAGCAATCAGCCCCAGCATTTT. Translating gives CAWSGASSAYSNQPQHF.

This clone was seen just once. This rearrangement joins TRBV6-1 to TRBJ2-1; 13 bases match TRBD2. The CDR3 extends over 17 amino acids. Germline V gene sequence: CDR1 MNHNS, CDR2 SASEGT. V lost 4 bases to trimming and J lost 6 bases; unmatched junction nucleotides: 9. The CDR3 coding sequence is TGTGCCAGCAGTGTTACGCTAACTAGCGGGAGGGGCAATGAGCAGTTCTTC. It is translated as CASSVTLTSGRGNEQFF.

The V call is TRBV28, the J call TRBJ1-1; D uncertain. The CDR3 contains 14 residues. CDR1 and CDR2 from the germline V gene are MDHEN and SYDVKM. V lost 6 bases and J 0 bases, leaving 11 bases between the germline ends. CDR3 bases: TGTGCCAGCAGCCCCAACATCGTGAACACTGAAGCTTTCTTT. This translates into CASSPNIVNTEAFF.

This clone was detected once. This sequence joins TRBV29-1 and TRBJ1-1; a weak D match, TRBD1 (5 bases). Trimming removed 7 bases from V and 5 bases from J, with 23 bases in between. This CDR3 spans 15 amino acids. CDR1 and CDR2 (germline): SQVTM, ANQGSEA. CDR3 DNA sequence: TGCAGCGCAGATGGGAGTTCGGGGGGTTGGACTGAAGCTTTCTTT. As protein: CSADGSSGGWTEAFF.

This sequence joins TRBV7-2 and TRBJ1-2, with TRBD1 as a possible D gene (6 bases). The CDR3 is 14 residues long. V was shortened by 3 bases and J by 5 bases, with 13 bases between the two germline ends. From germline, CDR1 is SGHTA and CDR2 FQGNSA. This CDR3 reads CASSFDRQTYGYTF. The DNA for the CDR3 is TGTGCCAGCAGCTTCGACAGGCAAACTTATGGCTACACCTTC.

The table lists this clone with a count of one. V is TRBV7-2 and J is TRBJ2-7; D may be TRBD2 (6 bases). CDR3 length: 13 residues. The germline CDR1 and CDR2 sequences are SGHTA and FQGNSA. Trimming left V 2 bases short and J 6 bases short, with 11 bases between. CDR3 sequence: CASSLFREAEQYF. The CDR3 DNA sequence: TGTGCCAGCAGCTTATTCAGGGAGGCCGAGCAGTACTTC.

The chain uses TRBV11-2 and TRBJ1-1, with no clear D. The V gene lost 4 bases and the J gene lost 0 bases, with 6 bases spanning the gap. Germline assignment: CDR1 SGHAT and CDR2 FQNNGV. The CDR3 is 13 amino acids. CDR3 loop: CASSSLMNTEAFF. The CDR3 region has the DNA TGTGCCAGCAGCTCCCTGATGAACACTGAAGCTTTCTTT.

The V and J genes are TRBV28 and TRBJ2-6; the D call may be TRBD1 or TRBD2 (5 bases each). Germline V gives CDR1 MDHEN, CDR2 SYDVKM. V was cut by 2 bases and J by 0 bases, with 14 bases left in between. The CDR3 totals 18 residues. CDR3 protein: CASSLSGRARSGANVLTF. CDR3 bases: TGTGCCAGCAGTTTAAGCGGCAGGGCTCGCTCTGGGGCCAACGTCCTGACTTTC.

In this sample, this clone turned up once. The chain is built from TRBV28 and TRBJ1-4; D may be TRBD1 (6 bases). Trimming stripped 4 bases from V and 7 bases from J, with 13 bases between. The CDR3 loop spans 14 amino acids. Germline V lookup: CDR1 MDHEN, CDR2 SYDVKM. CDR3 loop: CASSYVGGSEKLFF. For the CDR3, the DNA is TGTGCCAGCAGTTACGTCGGGGGCAGTGAAAAACTGTTTTTT.

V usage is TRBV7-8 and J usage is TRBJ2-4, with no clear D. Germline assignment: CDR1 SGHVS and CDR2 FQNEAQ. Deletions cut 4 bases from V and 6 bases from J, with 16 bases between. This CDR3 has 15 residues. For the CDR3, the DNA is TGTGCCAGCAGCTCCGAACCCCCATGGGGAAACATTCAGTACTTC. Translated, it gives CASSSEPPWGNIQYF.

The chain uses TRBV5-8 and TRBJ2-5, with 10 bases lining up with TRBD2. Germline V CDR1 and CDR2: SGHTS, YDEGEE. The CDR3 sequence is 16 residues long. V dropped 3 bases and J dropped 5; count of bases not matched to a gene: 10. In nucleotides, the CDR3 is TGTGCCAGCAGCTCTTTGTCTAGCGGGAGTTGGGAGACCCAGTACTTC. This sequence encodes CASSSLSSGSWETQYF. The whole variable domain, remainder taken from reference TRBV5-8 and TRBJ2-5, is EAGVTQSPTHLIKTRGQQATLRCSPISGHTSVYWYQQALGLGLQFLLWYDEGEERNRGNFPPRFSGRQFPNYSSELNVNALELEDSALYLCASSSLSSGSWETQYFGPGTRLLVL.

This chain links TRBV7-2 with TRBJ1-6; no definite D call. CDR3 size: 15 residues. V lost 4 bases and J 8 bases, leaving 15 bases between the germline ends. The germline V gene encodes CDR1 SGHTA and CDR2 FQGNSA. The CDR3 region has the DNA TGTGCCAGCAGCTCCTTTCAAGTTGGCGATTCACCCCTCCACTTT. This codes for CASSSFQVGDSPLHF.

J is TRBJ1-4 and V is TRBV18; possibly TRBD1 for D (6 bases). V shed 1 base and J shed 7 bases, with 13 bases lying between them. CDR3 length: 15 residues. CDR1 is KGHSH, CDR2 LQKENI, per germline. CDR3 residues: CASSPQGTGSEKLFF. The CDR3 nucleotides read TGTGCCAGCTCACCACAGGGCACAGGGAGTGAAAAACTGTTTTTT. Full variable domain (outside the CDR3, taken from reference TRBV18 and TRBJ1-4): NAGVMQNPRHLVRRRGQEARLRCSPMKGHSHVYWYRQLPEEGLKFMVYLQKENIIDESGMPKERFSAEFPKEGPSILRIQQVVRGDSAAYFCASSPQGTGSEKLFFGSGTQLSVL.

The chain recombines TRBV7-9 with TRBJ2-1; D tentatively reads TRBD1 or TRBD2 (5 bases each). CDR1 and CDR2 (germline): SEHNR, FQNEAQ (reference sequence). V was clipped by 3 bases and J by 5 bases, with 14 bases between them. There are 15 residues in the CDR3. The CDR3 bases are TGTGCCAGCAGCTTGCGGGCCTTAGGGGACAATGAGCAGTTCTTC. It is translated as CASSLRALGDNEQFF.

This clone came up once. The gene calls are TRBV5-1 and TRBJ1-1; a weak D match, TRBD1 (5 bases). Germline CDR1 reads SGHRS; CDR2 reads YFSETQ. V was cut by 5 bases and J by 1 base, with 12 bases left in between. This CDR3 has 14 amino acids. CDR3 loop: CASRISTANTEAFF. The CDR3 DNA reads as TGCGCCAGCAGAATATCGACAGCGAACACTGAAGCTTTCTTT.

The CDR3, as DNA: TGCGCCAGCAGCTTGGCGGGCATCTCTGGAAACACCATATATTTT. It is translated as CASSLAGISGNTIYF. The chain carries TRBV5-1 and TRBJ1-3; the D is unclear. Germline CDR1 is SGHRS and CDR2 is YFSETQ. Trimming took 0 bases from V and 0 from J, leaving 7 bases between them. The CDR3 length is 15 residues.

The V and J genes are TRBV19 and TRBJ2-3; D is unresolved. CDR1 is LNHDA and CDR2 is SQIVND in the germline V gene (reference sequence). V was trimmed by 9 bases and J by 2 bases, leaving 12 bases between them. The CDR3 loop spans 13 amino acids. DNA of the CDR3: TGTGCCAGCCACAACCTCGTCACAGATACGCAGTATTTT. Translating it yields CASHNLVTDTQYF.

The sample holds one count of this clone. The DNA of the CDR3 is TGTGCCAGTAGTATTTCGGCTAGCGGGCGCTACAATGAGCAGTTCTTC. Translated, it gives CASSISASGRYNEQFF. The V and J genes are TRBV19 and TRBJ2-1, with TRBD2 matching 8 bases. J lost 3 bases, V lost 3 bases, and 7 bases had no gene match. The CDR3 totals 16 residues. The germline V gene encodes CDR1 LNHDA and CDR2 SQIVND (reference sequence).

Here the CDR3 reads CASSPRTDTQYF. CDR3 nucleotides: TGTGCCAGCAGCCCGCGCACAGATACGCAGTATTTT. The chain has TRBV7-3 and TRBJ2-3; D unclear. This CDR3 is built from 12 residues. The ends were cut back, 5 bases at V and 1 base at J, with 4 bases in the middle. Germline V gene sequence: CDR1 SGHTA, CDR2 FQGTGA.